The next 29 T cell receptor beta chains were all read from a single sample in a study of response to subunit inactivated influenza vaccine. TCRdb recomputed calls from the RT-PCR reads with MiXCR, one row per CDR3 protein. The sample includes roughly 500,000 distinct CDR3 sequences, 16% of them seen just once. Sequences were derived from CD4+ T cells sorted from PBMCs, sampled less than 30 months after vaccination. These receptors were taken from a man in his fifties or sixties who received an inactivated influenza vaccine.

V gene TRBV12-3 or TRBV12-4 combines with J gene TRBJ2-1; D remains unclear. V was cut by 1 base and J by 10 bases, with 5 bases left in between. CDR3 length equals 11 residues. The CDR3 sequence: CASSLVLEQFF. The DNA of the CDR3 is TGTGCCAGCAGTTTAGTACTCGAGCAGTTCTTC.

The genes are TRBV3-1 and TRBJ2-3, with TRBD2 identical over 7 bases. Germline lookup yields CDR1 LGHDT and CDR2 YNNKEL (reference sequence). V was clipped by 7 bases and J by 6 bases; unmatched bases: 10. There are 14 residues in the CDR3. Written as DNA, the CDR3 is TGTGCCAGCAACCCGGGGGGATTTGTTGATACGCAGTATTTT. Amino acid sequence: CASNPGGFVDTQYF.

This clonotype was seen at least ten times. This chain uses TRBV2 with TRBJ2-1, with D tentatively TRBD2 (7 bases). Germline CDR1 SNHLY, CDR2 FYNNEI. V was shortened by 10 bases and J by 6 bases, with 22 bases between the two germline ends. This CDR3 is built from 15 residues. CDR3 loop: CATQKPGGKGNEQFF. In nucleotides, the CDR3 is TGTGCCACTCAGAAGCCGGGGGGCAAGGGCAATGAGCAGTTCTTC.

The J gene is TRBJ2-3, the V gene TRBV3-1, with TRBD1 matching 9 bases. This CDR3 has 16 amino acids. Germline V CDR1 and CDR2: LGHDT, YNNKEL (reference sequence). V lost 7 bases, J lost 4 bases, and 12 bases stayed unmatched. CDR3 residues: CASMPSPGQGPDTQYF. The CDR3 coding sequence is TGTGCCAGCATGCCATCCCCGGGACAGGGACCAGATACGCAGTATTTT.

CDR3 coding DNA: TGTGCCATCAGTGAGCTCGGGGGGACAATGACCGAAAAACTGTTTTTT. Residues: CAISELGGTMTEKLFF. V gene TRBV10-3 combines with J gene TRBJ1-4; D perhaps matches TRBD1 (6 bases). V dropped 2 bases and J dropped 8 bases, with 18 bases sitting between them. Germline V lookup: CDR1 ENHRY, CDR2 SYGVKD. The CDR3 loop spans 16 amino acids.

CDR3 DNA sequence: TGTGCCAGCAGCCAAGGACAGGGGAGTCAGCCCCAGCATTTT. It encodes CASSQGQGSQPQHF. The V call is TRBV3-1, the J call TRBJ1-5; 8 positions agree with TRBD1. This CDR3 is 14 amino acids long. The germline gives CDR1 LGHDT, CDR2 YNNKEL (reference sequence). After removal of 1 base from V and 6 bases from J, the junction contained 2 bases not matched to a gene.

Ten or more counts support this clonotype. One end of the junction does not line up with germline, which may come from a read error. V is TRBV7-7 and J is TRBJ2-5; D gene ambiguous. The CDR3 covers 16 residues. Germline-derived CDR1 and CDR2 are SSHAT and FNYEAQ (reference sequence). For the CDR3, the DNA is TGTGCTAGCAGCTTAGGACGCCTCATAGGGAAAGAGACCCAGTACTTC. Translated: CASSLGRLIGKETQYF.

The chain couples TRBV7-2 to TRBJ1-6; 9 bases agree with TRBD1. CDR1 SGHTA and CDR2 FQGNSA come from the germline V gene. The CDR3 has 15 residues. V was clipped by 5 bases and J by 7 bases; unmatched bases: 6. DNA of the CDR3: TGTGCCAGCAGCCGAAGACAGGGGGACAATTCACCCCTCCACTTT. It encodes CASSRRQGDNSPLHF.

This chain uses TRBV18 with TRBJ2-1, with a possible D match to TRBD1 (6 bases). Germline CDR1 KGHSH, CDR2 LQKENI. The ends were cut back, 2 bases at V and 5 bases at J, with 13 bases in the middle. The CDR3 runs to 15 residues. The CDR3 coding sequence is TGTGCCAGCTCACCAGGGGGCTGGGAAAACAATGAGCAGTTCTTC. It codes for CASSPGGWENNEQFF.

Of note for this clonotype: At one boundary the junction diverges from the germline segment, which might be a read error. This rearrangement joins TRBV3-1 to TRBJ2-7; D gene ambiguous. Germline CDR1 LGHDT, CDR2 YNNKEL (reference sequence). The CDR3 runs 13 residues. CDR3 sequence: CAGSQEGLREQYF. CDR3 nucleotide sequence: TGTGCCGGCAGCCAAGAAGGCTTAAGGGAGCAGTACTTC.

In this sample, this clonotype turned up many times. This chain links TRBV29-1 with TRBJ2-1, with 9 bases aligning to TRBD2. Trimming took 3 bases from V and 8 from J; bases not matched to a gene: 8. The CDR3 loop spans 14 amino acids. In germline, CDR1 is SQVTM, CDR2 ANQGSEA. CDR3 sequence (DNA): TGCAGCGTTGATCCGGTAGCGGGAGACCATGAGCAGTTCTTC. The encoded protein is CSVDPVAGDHEQFF.

This clonotype was recorded a few times. The chain has TRBV6-2 or TRBV6-3 and TRBJ2-3, with D possibly being TRBD1 or TRBD2 (5 bases each). The CDR3 totals 16 residues. Germline V gene lookup returns CDR1 MNHEY and CDR2 SVGEGT. V lost 4 bases and J lost 0, with 14 bases in between. CDR3 region: CASSLGPLRSTDTQYF. Written as DNA, the CDR3 is TGTGCCAGCAGTTTGGGACCCCTTCGTAGCACAGATACGCAGTATTTT.

This clonotype was seen only a few times. V and J are TRBV28 and TRBJ2-2; 8 bases fit TRBD2. CDR1 MDHEN and CDR2 SYDVKM come from the germline V gene. V lost 7 bases, J lost 3 bases, and 7 bases stayed unmatched. There are 15 residues in the CDR3. CDR3 sequence (DNA): TGTGCCAGCACCGCCTCGGGGGGGTACACCGGGGAGCTGTTTTTT. Its translation is CASTASGGYTGELFF.

This clonotype was recorded many times. This chain joins TRBV4-3 and TRBJ2-3, with 9 bases that match TRBD2. The germline V gene encodes CDR1 LGHNA and CDR2 YSLEER. The CDR3 has 16 amino acids. The J segment lost 3 bases and the V segment lost 0 bases, leaving 4 bases of the junction unmatched. The CDR3 DNA is TGCGCCAGCAGCCAAGAAGTGCTAGCGGGAACAGATACGCAGTATTTT. It encodes CASSQEVLAGTDTQYF.

This clonotype was recorded a few times. This chain connects TRBV28 to TRBJ1-6; 7 nucleotides align to TRBD1. Germline V gene data show CDR1 as MDHEN and CDR2 as SYDVKM. The trim removed 2 bases at V and 4 bases at J, leaving 2 bases unmatched. This CDR3 has 15 residues. CDR3 protein: CASSLGTAYNSPLHF. For the CDR3, the DNA is TGTGCCAGCAGTTTAGGGACAGCGTATAATTCACCCCTCCACTTT.

The chain has TRBV7-2 and TRBJ2-3; perhaps TRBD2 as D (6 bases). Trimming cost V 5 bases and J 2 bases, with 11 bases left between them. Germline V gives CDR1 SGHTA, CDR2 FQGNSA. This CDR3 is 14 amino acids long. The CDR3 nucleotides read TGTGCCAGCAGCGTTAGCGGATACACAGATACGCAGTATTTT. This translates into CASSVSGYTDTQYF.

This clonotype was seen a handful of times. The V and J genes are TRBV29-1 and TRBJ2-3; D not resolved. Germline V gene lookup returns CDR1 SQVTM and CDR2 ANQGSEA. V was trimmed by 7 bases and J by 1 base, leaving 9 bases between them. CDR3 length equals 12 residues. The CDR3 spells CSARAGTDTQYF. Written as DNA, the CDR3 is TGCAGCGCTCGCGCCGGCACAGATACGCAGTATTTT.

A few counts support this clonotype. V usage is TRBV20-1 and J usage is TRBJ2-1; D might be TRBD2 (7 bases). The V and J ends lost 6 bases and 0 bases respectively, with 18 bases between them. The CDR3 contains 16 residues. Germline V gives CDR1 DFQATT, CDR2 SNEGSKA (reference sequence). The CDR3 sequence is CSARGGDRSSYNEQFF. In nucleotides, the CDR3 is TGCAGTGCCCGAGGGGGGGATCGGAGCTCCTACAATGAGCAGTTCTTC.

This clonotype was seen a handful of times. The V and J genes are TRBV4-1 and TRBJ2-3; 9 bases are shared with TRBD2. Germline CDR1 MGHRA, CDR2 YSYEKL. This CDR3 comprises 16 residues. Germline trimming cut 3 bases from V and 4 bases from J; bases unmatched to any gene: 8. The CDR3 region has the DNA TGCGCCAGCAGCCATCGCGGGAGGGAGAGGGCAGATACGCAGTATTTT. Amino acids: CASSHRGRERADTQYF.

The rearrangement links TRBV7-3 to TRBJ2-1; 11 bases match TRBD2. The CDR3 is 16 amino acids. CDR1 is SGHTA, CDR2 FQGTGA, per germline. V was pared by 6 bases and J by 3 bases, with 7 bases of the junction left unmatched. The DNA of the CDR3 is TGTGCCAGCAGTCCTGCTAGCGGGAGGCTCTACAATGAGCAGTTCTTC. Its protein is CASSPASGRLYNEQFF.

This clonotype has more than one count but fewer than ten. The chain is built from TRBV5-1 and TRBJ2-1, with a possible D match to TRBD2 (6 bases). CDR1 is SGHRS, CDR2 YFSETQ, per germline. The CDR3 length is 14 residues. V lost 4 bases and J 4 bases, leaving 12 bases between the germline ends. Written as DNA, the CDR3 is TGCGCCAGCAGCGGAGGGAGCTCATACAATGAGCAGTTCTTC. Its translation is CASSGGSSYNEQFF.

The chain is built from TRBV12-3 or TRBV12-4 and TRBJ1-5, with D possibly being TRBD1 (6 bases). The CDR3 contains 14 residues. Trimming shortened V by 3 bases and J by 5 bases, and 11 bases separated the two germline ends. Written as DNA, the CDR3 is TGTGCCAGCAGTTTTGCGGACAGTCATCAGCCCCAGCATTTT. Translated: CASSFADSHQPQHF.

This clonotype was found many times. The chain carries TRBV2 and TRBJ2-7; possibly TRBD1 for D (5 bases). Trimming took off 0 bases at V and 8 bases at J, with 14 bases between the two ends. The V gene's germline CDR1 is SNHLY and CDR2 FYNNEI. The CDR3 covers 14 residues. For the CDR3, the DNA is TGTGCCAGCAGTGAAGCGCTTCAGGGCCAAAAGCAGTACTTC. This sequence encodes CASSEALQGQKQYF.

The CDR3 DNA is TGCAGTGCTCTTCTGGCGGGAGTTGAGACCCAGTACTTC. Encoded protein: CSALLAGVETQYF. The chain joins TRBV20-1 to TRBJ2-5, with TRBD2 matching over 7 bases. Germline V gene data show CDR1 as DFQATT and CDR2 as SNEGSKA (reference sequence). This CDR3 contains 13 residues. The V segment lost 5 bases and the J segment 5 bases; nucleotides outside the gene matches: 8.

This clonotype has just a few counts. The chain couples TRBV19 to TRBJ1-1; D is ambiguous. V was shortened by 2 bases and J by 4 bases, with 11 bases between the two germline ends. The CDR3 is 14 residues long. The germline gives CDR1 LNHDA, CDR2 SQIVND (reference sequence). This CDR3 reads CASSIPDSSTEAFF. CDR3 in DNA: TGTGCCAGTAGTATACCTGACTCGTCCACTGAAGCTTTCTTT.

This clonotype was seen repeatedly, ten times or more. The chain uses TRBV12-3 or TRBV12-4 and TRBJ2-1, with TRBD1 matching over 8 bases. V lost 10 bases to trimming and J lost 3 bases; unmatched junction nucleotides: 5. CDR3 length equals 13 residues. CDR3 amino acids: CATRTGIYNEQFF. The CDR3 nucleotides read TGTGCCACACGGACAGGGATCTACAATGAGCAGTTCTTC.

Only a few counts were recorded for this clonotype. J is TRBJ2-1 and V is TRBV14; tentative D call: TRBD2 (6 bases). Trimming shortened V by 0 bases and J by 13 bases, and 13 bases separated the two germline ends. The CDR3 sequence is 13 residues long. Germline V gene data show CDR1 as SGHDN and CDR2 as FVKESK. The CDR3, as DNA: TGTGCCAGCAGCCAAGATACGGGACTCATACAGTTCTTC. Amino acids: CASSQDTGLIQFF. Variable domain in full (rest from reference TRBV14 and TRBJ2-1): EAGVTQFPSHSVIEKGQTVTLRCDPISGHDNLYWYRRVMGKEIKFLLHFVKESKQDESGMPNNRFLAERTGGTYSTLKVQPAELEDSGVYFCASSQDTGLIQFFGPGTRLTVL.

The J gene is TRBJ2-1, the V gene TRBV6-5; D is possibly TRBD2 (5 bases). The germline gives CDR1 MNHEY, CDR2 SVGAGI. The CDR3 spans 15 residues. Trimming pared 4 bases from V and 6 bases from J, leaving 16 bases between. The DNA of the CDR3 is TGTGCCAGCAGTTCCCGGGAAGGACGGCCCAATGAGCAGTTCTTC. It yields the protein CASSSREGRPNEQFF.

The gene calls are TRBV7-6 and TRBJ2-1; 8 nucleotides match TRBD1. Germline loops: CDR1 SGHVS, CDR2 FNYEAQ. The CDR3 totals 17 residues. V lost 4 bases, J lost 3 bases, and 11 bases stayed unmatched. The CDR3: CASSSRGQGGNYNEQFF. As DNA, the CDR3 is TGTGCCAGCAGCTCCCGAGGACAGGGAGGAAACTACAATGAGCAGTTCTTC.